The entry below gives a single T cell receptor beta chain sequence along with its context. The method was immunoSEQ multiplex PCR; TCRdb's version includes in-frame clones alone and lacks a portion of them. The table lists some 140,000 clones, roughly 90% of them singletons, with 11% in the top ten. The data stem from a study of control samples from healthy donors and cancer patients. V dropped 11 bases and J dropped 4 bases, with 15 bases sitting between them. This CDR3 is built from 12 residues. Germline V gives CDR1 MNHEY, CDR2 SVGAGI. The specimen sequenced was blood. J is TRBJ2-7 and V is TRBV6-5; D could derive from TRBD1 or TRBD2 (5 bases each). This sequence was found in a man between 25 and 39 years old in good health. CDR3 in DNA: TGTGCCTCTCGGCCGGGGCCGTACGAGCAGTACTTC. Amino acids: CASRPGPYEQYF.